This T cell receptor (beta chain) originates from a study of blood T cell repertoires in COVID-19. Trimming took 5 bases from V and 4 from J, leaving 14 bases between them. From germline, CDR1 is GTSNPN and CDR2 SVGIG (reference sequence). The CDR3 has 13 residues. Study members were between about 18 and 90 years old and lived in fewer than 30 US regions. Cohort placement rested on clinical history that participants reported themselves. As originally analysed: The assay estimated nucleated cells by amplifying reference gene primers. This table comes from immunoSEQ multiplex PCR, and its TCRdb copy is limited to in-frame clones, with some not included. The V and J calls and the clone size are those of that table, but D and trimming were determined from the DNA. The sample lists under 250,000 clones, almost 85% occurring once.

The V and J genes are TRBV30 and TRBJ1-2, with D tentatively TRBD1 (5 bases). The sequence came from a woman aged 45-59 years with acute COVID-19. Source material: PBMCs or T cells enriched from blood (not recorded which). The CDR3 coding sequence is TGTGCCTGGGGAGGCCGGGGGTCCTATGGCTACACCTTC. It is translated as CAWGGRGSYGYTF.